This T cell receptor beta chain was identified in a study of identifying expanded T cells in peripheral blood. There are a few counts of this clone. Its matching antigen is unknown. General study results and limits: Variance in clone template counts between roughly two-week samples significantly increased with total template count across all healthy donors.

CDR1 is MNHNS and CDR2 is SASEGT in the germline V gene. Trimming took 4 bases from V and 3 from J; bases not matched to a gene: 8. The CDR3 has 15 residues. Sequencing used immunoSEQ multiplex PCR; TCRdb keeps in-frame clones, though not all of them. The sample carries over 65,000 clones, 70% to 90% recorded once. This rearrangement joins TRBV6-1 to TRBJ2-7; 8 bases are shared with TRBD2. Material: blood. The clonotype comes from a person aged 18 to 75 in good health. CDR3 nucleotides: TGTGCCAGCAGTGGTGGTAGCGGGGTTATCTACGAGCAGTACTTC. Translation: CASSGGSGVIYEQYF.